Included here is one T cell receptor (beta chain) sequence, with context. This sample is part of a study of blood T cells in healthy people across ages. Primers used in a second PCR of about 6 to 12 cycles were a sample-barcoded 5' primer and a J-beta primer mix. From the 5' RACE reads, TCRdb called clonotypes with MiXCR, one entry per CDR3 protein. Of over 600,000 distinct CDR3 sequences listed, around two fifths are singletons. Per the germline V gene, CDR1 is MNHEY and CDR2 is SVGAGI. The length of the CDR3 is 14 residues. This chain joins TRBV6-5 and TRBJ2-7; either TRBD1 or TRBD2 may supply D (5 bases each). The J call may be in error: the DNA end matches TRBJ2-5 better. This receptor was taken from a man older than 75 in good health. Input material: blood. The CDR3 DNA follows: TGTGCCAGCAGAAGGACAAAGGGGAGAGAGACCCAGTACTTC. This encodes CASRRTKGRETQYF.